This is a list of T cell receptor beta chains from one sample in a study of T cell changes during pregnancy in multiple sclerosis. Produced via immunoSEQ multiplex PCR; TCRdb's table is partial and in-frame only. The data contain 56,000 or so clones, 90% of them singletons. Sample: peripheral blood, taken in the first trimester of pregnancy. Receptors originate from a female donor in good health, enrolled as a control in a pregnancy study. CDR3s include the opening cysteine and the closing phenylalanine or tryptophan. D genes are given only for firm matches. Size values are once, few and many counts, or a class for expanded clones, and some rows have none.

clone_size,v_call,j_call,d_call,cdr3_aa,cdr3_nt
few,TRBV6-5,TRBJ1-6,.,CASSSRAYNSPLHF,TGTGCCAGCAGTTCCAGGGCCTATAATTCACCCCTCCACTTT
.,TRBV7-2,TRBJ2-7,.,CASSPLLGRAGWFEQYF,TGTGCCAGCAGCCCCCTCCTTGGTCGGGCAGGGTGGTTCGAGCAGTACTTC
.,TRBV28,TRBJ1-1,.,CASSPGQLNTEAFF,TGTGCCAGCAGCCCTGGACAATTGAACACTGAAGCTTTCTTT
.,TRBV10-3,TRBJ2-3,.,CAISERSSALDTDTQYF,TGTGCCATCAGTGAGCGATCTAGCGCTCTCGACACAGATACGCAGTATTTT
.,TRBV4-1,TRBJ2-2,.,CASSQDPGTGELFF,TGCGCCAGCAGCCAAGATCCGGGGACCGGGGAGCTGTTTTTT
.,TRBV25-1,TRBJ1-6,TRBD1,CASSAGGSYNSPLHF,TGTGCCAGCAGTGCAGGGGGATCCTATAATTCACCCCTCCACTTT
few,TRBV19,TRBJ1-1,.,CASRAGYTEAFF,TGTGCCAGTAGGGCAGGGTACACTGAAGCTTTCTTT
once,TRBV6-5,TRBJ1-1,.,CASSFHRAGDTEAFF,TGTGCCAGCAGTTTCCACAGGGCGGGGGACACTGAAGCTTTCTTT
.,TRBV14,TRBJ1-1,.,CASSPMGALNTEAFF,TGTGCCAGCAGCCCGATGGGAGCATTGAACACTGAAGCTTTCTTT
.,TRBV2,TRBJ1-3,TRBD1,CASSEQGALGNTIYF,TGTGCCAGCAGTGAACAGGGGGCGCTGGGAAACACCATATATTTT
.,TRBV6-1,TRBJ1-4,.,CASIPPLFF,TGTGCCAGCATTCCCCCTCTGTTTTTT
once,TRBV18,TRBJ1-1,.,CASSLEQGNTEAFF,TGTGCCAGCTCACTTGAACAGGGGAACACTGAAGCTTTCTTT
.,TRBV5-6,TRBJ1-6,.,CASSLVDRQRGPLHF,TGTGCCAGCAGCTTGGTGGACCGCCAAAGGGGGCCCCTCCACTTT
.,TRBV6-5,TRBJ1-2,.,CASSYAGSANYGYTF,TGTGCCAGCAGTTACGCGGGCAGCGCTAACTATGGCTACACCTTC
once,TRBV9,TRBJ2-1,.,CASSDGEPYNEQFF,TGTGCCAGCAGCGATGGAGAGCCCTACAATGAGCAGTTCTTC
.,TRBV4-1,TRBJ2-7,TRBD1,CASSQIGTAYEQYF,TGCGCCAGCAGCCAGATCGGGACAGCCTACGAGCAGTACTTC
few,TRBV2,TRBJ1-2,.,CASSGTGNYGYTF,TGTGCCAGCAGCGGTACAGGGAACTATGGCTACACCTTC
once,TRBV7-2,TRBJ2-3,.,CASSLRGGLATDTQYF,TGTGCCAGCAGCTTAAGGGGGGGGCTGGCCACAGATACGCAGTATTTT
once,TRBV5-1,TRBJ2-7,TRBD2,CASSLGGLAGVSYEQYF,TGCGCCAGCAGCTTGGGAGGACTAGCGGGAGTGTCCTACGAGCAGTACTTC
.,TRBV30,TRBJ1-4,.,CAWTPVVGQLRDEKLFF,TGTGCCTGGACCCCTGTAGTAGGACAACTAAGGGATGAAAAACTGTTTTTT
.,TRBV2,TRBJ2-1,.,CASSRRSAGNEQFF,TGTGCCAGCAGTAGACGCAGCGCGGGCAATGAGCAGTTCTTC
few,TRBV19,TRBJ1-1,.,CASSINGDTEAFF,TGTGCCAGTAGTATAAACGGGGACACTGAAGCTTTCTTT
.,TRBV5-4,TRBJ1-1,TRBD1,CASSTQGGTEAFF,TGTGCCAGCAGTACACAGGGGGGGACTGAAGCTTTCTTT
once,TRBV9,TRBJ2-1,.,CASSYSGGRTNEQFF,TGTGCCAGCAGCTATAGCGGTGGGCGAACCAATGAGCAGTTCTTC
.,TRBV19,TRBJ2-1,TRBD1,CASSFEGQGGDEQFF,TGTGCCAGTTCTTTCGAGGGACAGGGAGGGGATGAGCAGTTCTTC
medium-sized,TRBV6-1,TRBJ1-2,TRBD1,CASSEVTGGNYGYTF,TGTGCCAGCAGTGAAGTAACAGGGGGCAACTATGGCTACACCTTC
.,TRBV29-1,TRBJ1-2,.,CSVGGHTRKEGYTF,TGCAGCGTTGGAGGGCATACTCGTAAAGAGGGCTACACCTTC
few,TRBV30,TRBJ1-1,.,CAWNFRVEAEAFF,TGTGCCTGGAATTTCCGGGTAGAGGCTGAAGCTTTCTTT
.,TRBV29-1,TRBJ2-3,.,CSVDVRGHLNSTDTQYF,TGCAGCGTTGATGTAAGGGGACACTTAAACAGCACAGATACGCAGTATTTT
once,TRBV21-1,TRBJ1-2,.,CASSNSGVRLVRDGYTF,TGTGCCAGCAGCAATAGCGGGGTGCGACTGGTTCGGGATGGCTACACCTTC
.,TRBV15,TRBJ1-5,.,CATSRERPRESNQPQHF,TGTGCCACCAGCAGAGAGAGGCCAAGAGAGAGCAATCAGCCCCAGCATTTT
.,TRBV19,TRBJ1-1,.,CASSMVVDRWAFF,TGTGCCAGTAGTATGGTGGTCGACAGATGGGCTTTCTTT
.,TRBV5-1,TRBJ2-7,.,CASSLAVGAMGEQYF,TGCGCCAGCAGCTTGGCCGTGGGGGCCATGGGGGAGCAGTACTTC
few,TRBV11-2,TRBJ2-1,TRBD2,CASSLEGLAGESNEQFF,TGTGCCAGCAGCTTAGAGGGACTAGCGGGAGAATCCAATGAGCAGTTCTTC
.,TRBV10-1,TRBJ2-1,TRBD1,CATSTGTAIKPFF,TGCGCCACCAGCACCGGGACAGCCATCAAACCCTTCTTC
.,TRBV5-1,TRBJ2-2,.,CASSLATTAVTGELFF,TGCGCCAGCAGCTTGGCGACAACAGCGGTCACCGGGGAGCTGTTTTTT
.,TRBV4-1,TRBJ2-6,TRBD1,CASSRQQGAVSGANVLTF,TGCGCCAGCAGCCGGCAACAGGGGGCGGTCTCTGGGGCCAACGTCCTGACTTTC
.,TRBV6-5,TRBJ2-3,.,CASRGVGTDTQYF,TGTGCCAGCAGGGGAGTTGGAACAGATACGCAGTATTTT
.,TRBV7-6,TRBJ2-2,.,CASSLAPRTSPIGTGELFF,TGTGCCAGCAGCTTAGCCCCCCGGACTTCCCCCATCGGGACCGGGGAGCTGTTTTTT
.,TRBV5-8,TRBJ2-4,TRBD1,CASSVDRGKNIQYF,TGTGCCAGCAGCGTGGACAGGGGAAAAAACATTCAGTACTTC
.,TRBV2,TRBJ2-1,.,CASSGGLQYNEQFF,TGTGCCAGCAGTGGGGGCTTACAATACAATGAGCAGTTCTTC
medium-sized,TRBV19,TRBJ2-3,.,CATEEGARGADTQYF,TGTGCCACCGAGGAGGGGGCGAGGGGCGCAGATACGCAGTATTTT
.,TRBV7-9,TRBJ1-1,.,CASSLDGRGAEAFF,TGTGCCAGCAGCTTAGACGGCAGGGGCGCTGAAGCTTTCTTT
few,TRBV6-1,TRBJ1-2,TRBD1,CASTPGGGYTF,TGTGCCAGCACCCCAGGGGGTGGCTACACCTTC
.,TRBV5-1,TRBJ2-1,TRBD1,CASSSSTGGFNEQFF,TGCGCCAGCAGCTCGTCGACAGGGGGCTTCAATGAGCAGTTCTTC
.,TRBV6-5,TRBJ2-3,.,CASSYSGSTDTQYF,TGTGCCAGCAGTTACTCCGGTAGCACAGATACGCAGTATTTT
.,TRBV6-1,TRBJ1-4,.,CASSEIKNEKLFF,TGTGCCAGCAGTGAAATCAAAAATGAAAAACTGTTTTTT
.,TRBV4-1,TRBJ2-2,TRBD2,CASSQGGLAGVGTGELFF,TGCGCCAGCAGCCAAGGGGGACTAGCGGGAGTGGGCACCGGGGAGCTGTTTTTT
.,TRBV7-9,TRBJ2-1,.,CASSPVGGKIYNEQFF,TGTGCCAGCAGCCCCGTCGGAGGAAAGATTTACAATGAGCAGTTCTTC
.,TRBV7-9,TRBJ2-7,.,CASTSAFSPGEQYF,TGTGCCAGCACCTCGGCGTTTTCCCCGGGGGAGCAGTACTTC
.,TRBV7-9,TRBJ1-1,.,CASSFQIEAFF,TGTGCCAGCAGCTTTCAGATTGAAGCTTTCTTT
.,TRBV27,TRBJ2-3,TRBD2,CASKLIAGGTTDTQYF,TGTGCCAGCAAATTAATAGCGGGAGGAACCACAGATACGCAGTATTTT
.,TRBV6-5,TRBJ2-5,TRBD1,CASSNRGRQTQYF,TGTGCCAGCAGTAACAGGGGGCGGCAGACCCAGTACTTC